This T cell receptor beta chain came from a study of T cell repertoires in cytomegalovirus infection. As for this clonotype: Its target is not known.

From the reads, TCRdb called clonotypes with MiXCR, one entry per CDR3 protein. This sample carries some 400,000 distinct CDR3 sequences, roughly a third of them seen once, and the ten largest clones take roughly an eighth. Notes on the study in general: It was HLA-C-restricted CMV-specific TCR beta clonotypes that dominated the response ex vivo. Individuals carrying CMV plus the relevant HLA were identified by cumulative frequency of public TCR beta families.

The TCR was taken from a human donor in good health (CMV status not recorded). Some clones in this sample may be carry-over from other donors' samples. What was sequenced was PBMCs.

CDR3 bases: TGTGCCAGCAGTGAACCTGGCAGGGGCGACACCCAGTACTTC. Its translation: CASSEPGRGDTQYF. This chain connects TRBV6-1 to TRBJ2-5; maybe TRBD1 (6 bases). V shed 2 bases and J shed 8 bases, with 15 bases lying between them. Per the germline V gene, CDR1 is MNHNS and CDR2 is SASEGT. The CDR3 sequence is 14 residues long.